The clone carrying this T cell receptor (beta chain) was detected ten times or more. TCRdb's copy holds only in-frame clones and misses some; the assay was immunoSEQ multiplex PCR. The data contain 220,000 or so clones, 84% of them singletons. This entry comes from a study of blood T cell repertoires in COVID-19. Trimming took 5 bases from V and 7 from J, leaving 14 bases between them. CDR3 length: 13 residues. Per the germline V gene, CDR1 is ENHRY and CDR2 is SYGVKD. Sample: PBMCs or T cells enriched from blood (not recorded which). The sequence came from a woman aged 40-49 years who had recovered from COVID-19. The chain couples TRBV10-3 to TRBJ1-1; a weak D match, TRBD1 (5 bases). The CDR3 loop is CAISLDTANEAFF. CDR3 sequence (DNA): TGTGCCATCAGTCTGGACACAGCAAATGAAGCTTTCTTT.